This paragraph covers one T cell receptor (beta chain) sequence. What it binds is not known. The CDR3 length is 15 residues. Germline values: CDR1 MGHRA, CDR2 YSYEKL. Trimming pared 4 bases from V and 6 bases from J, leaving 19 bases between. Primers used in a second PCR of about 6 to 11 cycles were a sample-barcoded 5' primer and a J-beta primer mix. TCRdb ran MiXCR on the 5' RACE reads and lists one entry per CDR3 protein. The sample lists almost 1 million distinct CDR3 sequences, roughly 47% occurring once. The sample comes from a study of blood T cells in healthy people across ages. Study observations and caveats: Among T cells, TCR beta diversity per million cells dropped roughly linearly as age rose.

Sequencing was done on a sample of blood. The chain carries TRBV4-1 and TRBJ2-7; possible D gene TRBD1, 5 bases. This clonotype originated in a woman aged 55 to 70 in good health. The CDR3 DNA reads TGCGCCAGCAGCCCGGCGCAGGGCACGGTCCGCGAGCAGTACTTC. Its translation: CASSPAQGTVREQYF.